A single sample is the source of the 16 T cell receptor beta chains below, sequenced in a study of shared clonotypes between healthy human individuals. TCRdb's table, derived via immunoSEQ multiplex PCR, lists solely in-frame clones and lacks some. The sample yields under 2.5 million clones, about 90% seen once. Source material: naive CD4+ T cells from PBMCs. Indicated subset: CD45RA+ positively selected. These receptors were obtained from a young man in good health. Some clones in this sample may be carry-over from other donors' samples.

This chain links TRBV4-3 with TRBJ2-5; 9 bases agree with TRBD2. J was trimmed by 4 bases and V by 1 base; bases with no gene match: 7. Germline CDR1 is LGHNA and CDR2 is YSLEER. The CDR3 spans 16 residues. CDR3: CASSQGSGLAPETQYF. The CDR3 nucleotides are TGCGCCAGCAGCCAAGGGTCCGGACTAGCGCCAGAGACCCAGTACTTC.

This CDR3 reads CASSLVATGDEKLFF. Here the CDR3 DNA reads TGTGCCAGCAGCTTAGTCGCGACGGGGGACGAAAAACTGTTTTTT. V usage is TRBV7-9 and J usage is TRBJ1-4; a weak D match, TRBD1 (5 bases). V lost 1 base and J lost 8, with 14 bases in between. CDR1 and CDR2 from the germline V gene are SEHNR and FQNEAQ (reference sequence). This CDR3 has 15 amino acids. The variable domain in full, completed from reference TRBV7-9 and TRBJ1-4, reads DTGVSQNPRHKITKRGQNVTFRCDPISEHNRLYWYRQTLGQGPEFLTYFQNEAQLEKSRLLSDRFSAERPKGSFSTLEIQRTEQGDSAMYLCASSLVATGDEKLFFGSGTQLSVL.

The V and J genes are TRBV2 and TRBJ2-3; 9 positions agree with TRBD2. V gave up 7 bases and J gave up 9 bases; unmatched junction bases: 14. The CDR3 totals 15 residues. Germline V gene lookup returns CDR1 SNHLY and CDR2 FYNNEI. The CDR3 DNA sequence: TGTGCCAGCACTGCGGCTAGCGGGACTCCTAGGACGCAGTATTTT. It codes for CASTAASGTPRTQYF.

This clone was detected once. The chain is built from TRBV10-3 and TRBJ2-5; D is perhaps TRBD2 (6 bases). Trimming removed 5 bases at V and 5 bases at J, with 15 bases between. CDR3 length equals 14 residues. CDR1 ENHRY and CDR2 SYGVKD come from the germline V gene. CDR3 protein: CAISRDLQGETQYF. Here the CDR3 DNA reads TGTGCCATCAGTCGGGACTTACAAGGGGAGACCCAGTACTTC.

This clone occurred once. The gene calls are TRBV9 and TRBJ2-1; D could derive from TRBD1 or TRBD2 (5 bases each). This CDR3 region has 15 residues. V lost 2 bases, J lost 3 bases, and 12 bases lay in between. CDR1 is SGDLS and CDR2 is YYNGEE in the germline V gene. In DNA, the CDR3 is TGTGCCAGCAGCGTGGACGGGACCTTCTACAATGAGCAGTTCTTC. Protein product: CASSVDGTFYNEQFF.

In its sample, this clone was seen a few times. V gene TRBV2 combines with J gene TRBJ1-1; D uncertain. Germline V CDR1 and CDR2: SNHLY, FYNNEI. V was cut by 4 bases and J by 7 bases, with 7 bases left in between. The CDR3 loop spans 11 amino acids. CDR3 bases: TGTGCCAGCAGTGGAGGGATTGAAGCTTTCTTT. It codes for CASSGGIEAFF.

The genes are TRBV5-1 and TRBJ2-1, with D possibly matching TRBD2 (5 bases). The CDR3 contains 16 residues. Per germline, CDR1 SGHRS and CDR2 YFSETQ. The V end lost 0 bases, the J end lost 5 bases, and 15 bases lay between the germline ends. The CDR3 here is CASSLALANLDNEQFF. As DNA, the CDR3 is TGCGCCAGCAGCTTGGCCTTAGCGAATTTGGACAATGAGCAGTTCTTC.

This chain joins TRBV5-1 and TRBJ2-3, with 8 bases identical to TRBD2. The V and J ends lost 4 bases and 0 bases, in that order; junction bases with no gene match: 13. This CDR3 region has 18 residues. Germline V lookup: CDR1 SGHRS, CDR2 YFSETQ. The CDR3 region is CASSRSTGTRPSTDTQYF. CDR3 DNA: TGCGCCAGCAGCAGGAGCACCGGGACTAGACCTAGCACAGATACGCAGTATTTT.

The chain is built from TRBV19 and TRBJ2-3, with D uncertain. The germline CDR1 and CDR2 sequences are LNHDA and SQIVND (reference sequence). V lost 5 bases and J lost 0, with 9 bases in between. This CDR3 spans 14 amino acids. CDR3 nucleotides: TGTGCCAGTAGTCTGGTGGGTAGCACAGATACGCAGTATTTT. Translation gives CASSLVGSTDTQYF.

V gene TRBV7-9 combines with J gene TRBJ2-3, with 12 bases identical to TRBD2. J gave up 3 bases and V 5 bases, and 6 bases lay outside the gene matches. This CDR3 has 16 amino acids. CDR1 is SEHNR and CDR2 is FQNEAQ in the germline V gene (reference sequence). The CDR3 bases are TGTGCCAGCAGCCGGCACCTAGCGGGAGGGACAGATACGCAGTATTTT. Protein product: CASSRHLAGGTDTQYF.

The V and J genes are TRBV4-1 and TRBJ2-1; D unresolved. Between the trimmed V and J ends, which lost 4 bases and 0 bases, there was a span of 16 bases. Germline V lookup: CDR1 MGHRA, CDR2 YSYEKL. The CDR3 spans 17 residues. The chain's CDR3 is CASSPAPTESSYNEQFF. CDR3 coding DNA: TGCGCCAGCAGCCCGGCCCCAACGGAAAGCTCCTACAATGAGCAGTTCTTC.

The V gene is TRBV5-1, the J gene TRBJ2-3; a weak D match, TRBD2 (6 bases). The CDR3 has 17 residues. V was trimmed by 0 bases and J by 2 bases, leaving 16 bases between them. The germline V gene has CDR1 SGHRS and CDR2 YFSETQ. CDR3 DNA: TGCGCCAGCAGCTTGGGGGAAGTAGCGGCTTTCACAGATACGCAGTATTTT. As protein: CASSLGEVAAFTDTQYF.

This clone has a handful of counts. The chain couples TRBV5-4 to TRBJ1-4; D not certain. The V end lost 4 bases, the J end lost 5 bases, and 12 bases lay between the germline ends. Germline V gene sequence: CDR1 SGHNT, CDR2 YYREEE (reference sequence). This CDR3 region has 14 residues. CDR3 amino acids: CASSTGQQNEKLFF. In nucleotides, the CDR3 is TGTGCCAGCAGCACGGGCCAGCAAAATGAAAAACTGTTTTTT.

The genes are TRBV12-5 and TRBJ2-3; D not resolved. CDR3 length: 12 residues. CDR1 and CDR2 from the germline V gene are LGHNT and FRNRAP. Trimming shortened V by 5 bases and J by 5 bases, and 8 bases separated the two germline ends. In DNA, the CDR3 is TGTGCTAGTGGTCCCCAGGTAGATACGCAGTATTTT. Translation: CASGPQVDTQYF.

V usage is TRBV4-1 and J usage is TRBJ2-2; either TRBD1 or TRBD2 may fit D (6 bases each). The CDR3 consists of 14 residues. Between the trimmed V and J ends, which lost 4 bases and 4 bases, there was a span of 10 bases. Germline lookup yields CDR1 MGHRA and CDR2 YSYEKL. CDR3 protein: CASSLSGATGELFF. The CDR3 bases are TGCGCCAGCAGCCTCTCGGGGGCCACCGGGGAGCTGTTTTTT.

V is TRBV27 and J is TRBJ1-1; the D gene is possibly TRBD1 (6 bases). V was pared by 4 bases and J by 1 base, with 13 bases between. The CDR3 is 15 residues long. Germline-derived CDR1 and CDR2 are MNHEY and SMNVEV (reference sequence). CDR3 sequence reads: CASSSGGAGNTEAFF. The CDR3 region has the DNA TGTGCCAGCAGTTCTGGGGGGGCGGGGAACACTGAAGCTTTCTTT.